This TCR beta chain was captured by sequencing in a study of OX40 agonist ivuxolimab in advanced cancers. In the study overall: Three partial responders included one hepatocellular carcinoma patient and two cutaneous melanoma patients.

As regards this clone: What it binds is not known.

CDR3 size: 15 residues. Germline V gene sequence: CDR1 MNHEY, CDR2 SVGAGI. The V end was cut by 6 bases, the J end by 7 bases, with 19 bases between. Blood was sampled at baseline, cycle 4 day 1, and cycle 7 day 1. Clones were read by immunoSEQ multiplex PCR, and TCRdb kept only the in-frame ones, dropping some. This table has 90,000 to 150,000 clones, over 75% appearing once. General study results and limits: Some nonresponders also had low normalized T-cell clonal expansion. Researchers did not establish what antigens the expanded peripheral T cells target.

The J gene is TRBJ1-5, the V gene TRBV6-5; D uncertain. The source is an adult with an advanced solid tumor such as melanoma, head and neck, liver or kidney cancer. The material sequenced was CD4+ or CD8+ T cells sorted from blood, taken in a trial of the OX40 agonist ivuxolimab. CDR3 residues: CASRPNLRLRQPQHF. In DNA, the CDR3 is TGTGCCAGCAGGCCCAACTTGAGGTTGAGGCAGCCCCAGCATTTT.